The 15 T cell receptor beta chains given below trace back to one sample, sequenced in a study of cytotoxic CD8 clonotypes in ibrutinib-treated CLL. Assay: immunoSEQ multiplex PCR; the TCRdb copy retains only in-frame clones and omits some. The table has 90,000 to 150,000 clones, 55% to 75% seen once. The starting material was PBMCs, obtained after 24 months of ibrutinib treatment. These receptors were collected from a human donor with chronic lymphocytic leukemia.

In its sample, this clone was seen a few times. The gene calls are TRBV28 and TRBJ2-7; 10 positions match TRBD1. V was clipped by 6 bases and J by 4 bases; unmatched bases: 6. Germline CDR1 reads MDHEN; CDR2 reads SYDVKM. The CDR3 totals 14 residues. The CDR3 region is CASRRRQGAYEQYF. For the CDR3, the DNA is TGTGCCAGCAGACGAAGACAGGGGGCTTACGAGCAGTACTTC.

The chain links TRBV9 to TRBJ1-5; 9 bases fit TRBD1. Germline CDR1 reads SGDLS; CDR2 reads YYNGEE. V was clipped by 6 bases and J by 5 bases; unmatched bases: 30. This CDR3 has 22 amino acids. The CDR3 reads CASNLRTGEGVEWSGGDQPQHF. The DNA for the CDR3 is TGTGCCAGCAATCTGAGGACAGGGGAGGGAGTAGAATGGTCGGGCGGGGATCAGCCCCAGCATTTT.

CDR3 amino acids: CASSPGVLSGNTIYF. As DNA, the CDR3 is TGTGCCAGCAGCCCCGGAGTTCTATCTGGAAACACCATATATTTT. The V call is TRBV7-2, the J call TRBJ1-3; D is uncertain. The V end was cut by 5 bases, the J end by 1 base, with 12 bases between. The CDR3 consists of 15 residues. CDR1 and CDR2 from the germline V gene are SGHTA and FQGNSA.

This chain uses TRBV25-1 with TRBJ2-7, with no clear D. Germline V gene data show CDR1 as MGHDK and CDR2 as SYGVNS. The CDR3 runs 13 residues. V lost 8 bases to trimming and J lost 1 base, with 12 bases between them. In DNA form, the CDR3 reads TGTGCCAGCCGTGGCCCTGTTTCCTACGAGCAGTACTTC. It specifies CASRGPVSYEQYF.

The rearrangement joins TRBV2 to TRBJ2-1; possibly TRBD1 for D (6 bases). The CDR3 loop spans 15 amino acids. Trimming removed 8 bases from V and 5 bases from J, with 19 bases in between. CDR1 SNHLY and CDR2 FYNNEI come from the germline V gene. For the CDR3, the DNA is TGTGCCAGCTGGGGCCTGGGGGCCAACGACAATGAGCAGTTCTTC. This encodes CASWGLGANDNEQFF. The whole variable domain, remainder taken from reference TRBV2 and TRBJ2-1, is EPEVTQTPSHQVTQMGQEVILRCVPISNHLYFYWYRQILGQKVEFLVSFYNNEISEKSEIFDDQFSVERPDGSNFTLKIRSTKLEDSAMYFCASWGLGANDNEQFFGPGTRLTVL.

This CDR3 reads CASSPGQGRTDTQYF. CDR3 in DNA: TGCGCCAGCAGCCCGGGACAGGGGCGCACAGATACGCAGTATTTT. This chain links TRBV4-3 with TRBJ2-3; 10 bases align to TRBD1. Losses at the gene ends were 4 bases for V and 1 base for J; bases not matched to a gene: 2. Germline CDR1 and CDR2: LGHNA and YSLEER. The CDR3 consists of 15 residues.

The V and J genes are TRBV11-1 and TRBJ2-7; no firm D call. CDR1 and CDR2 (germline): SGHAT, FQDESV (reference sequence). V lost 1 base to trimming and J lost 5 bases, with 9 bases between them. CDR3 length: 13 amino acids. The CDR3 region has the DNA TGTGCCAGCAGCTTAGAGGTGACGGACGAGCAGTACTTC. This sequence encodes CASSLEVTDEQYF.

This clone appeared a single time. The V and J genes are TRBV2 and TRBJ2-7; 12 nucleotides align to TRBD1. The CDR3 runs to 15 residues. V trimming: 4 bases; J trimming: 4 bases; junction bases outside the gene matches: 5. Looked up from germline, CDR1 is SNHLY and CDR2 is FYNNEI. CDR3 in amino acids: CASSVGQGAEYEQYF. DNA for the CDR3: TGTGCCAGCAGTGTGGGACAGGGGGCTGAATACGAGCAGTACTTC.

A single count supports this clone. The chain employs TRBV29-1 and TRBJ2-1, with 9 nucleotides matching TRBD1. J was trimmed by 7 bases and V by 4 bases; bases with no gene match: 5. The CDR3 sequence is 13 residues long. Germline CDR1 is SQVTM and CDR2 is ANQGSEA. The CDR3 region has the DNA TGCAGCGTTGCGGGACAGGGTAAAAATGAGCAGTTCTTC. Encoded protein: CSVAGQGKNEQFF.

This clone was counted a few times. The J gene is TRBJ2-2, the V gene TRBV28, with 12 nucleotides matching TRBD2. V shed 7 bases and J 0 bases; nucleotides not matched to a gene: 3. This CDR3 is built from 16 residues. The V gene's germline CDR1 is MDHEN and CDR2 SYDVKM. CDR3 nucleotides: TGTGCCAGCAAACTAGCGGGGGGCGCGAACACCGGGGAGCTGTTTTTT. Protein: CASKLAGGANTGELFF.

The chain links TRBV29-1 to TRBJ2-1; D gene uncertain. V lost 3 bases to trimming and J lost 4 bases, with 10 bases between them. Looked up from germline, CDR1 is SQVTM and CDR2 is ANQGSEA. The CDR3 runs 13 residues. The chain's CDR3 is CSVEERIYNEQFF. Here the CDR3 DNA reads TGCAGCGTTGAGGAACGGATATACAATGAGCAGTTCTTC.

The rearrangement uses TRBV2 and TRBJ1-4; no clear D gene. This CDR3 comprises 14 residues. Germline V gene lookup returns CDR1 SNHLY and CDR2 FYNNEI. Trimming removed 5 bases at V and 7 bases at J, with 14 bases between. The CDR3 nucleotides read TGTGCCAGCAGTAAGGGCAGTAGGCGTGAAAAACTGTTTTTT. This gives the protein CASSKGSRREKLFF.

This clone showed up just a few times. The CDR3 region has the DNA TGTGCCAGTAGAGCCGGGATTGACTATGGCTACACCTTC. This codes for CASRAGIDYGYTF. The chain couples TRBV19 to TRBJ1-2; D remains ambiguous. Germline V gene lookup returns CDR1 LNHDA and CDR2 SQIVND (reference sequence). The CDR3 runs 13 residues. Trimming took off 6 bases at V and 3 bases at J, with 11 bases between the two ends.

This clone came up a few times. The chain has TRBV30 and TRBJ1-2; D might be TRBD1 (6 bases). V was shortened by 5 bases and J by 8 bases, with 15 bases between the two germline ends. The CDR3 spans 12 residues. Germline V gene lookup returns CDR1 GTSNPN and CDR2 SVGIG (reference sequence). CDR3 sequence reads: CAWDTGTGGYTF. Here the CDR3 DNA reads TGTGCCTGGGACACAGGGACGGGAGGCTACACCTTC.

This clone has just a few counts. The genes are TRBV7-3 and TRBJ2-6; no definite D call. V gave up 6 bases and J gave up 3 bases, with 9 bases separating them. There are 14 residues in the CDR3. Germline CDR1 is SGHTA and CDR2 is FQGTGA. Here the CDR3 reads CASRGTGGANVLTF. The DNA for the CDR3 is TGTGCCAGCAGGGGCACTGGTGGGGCCAACGTCCTGACTTTC.